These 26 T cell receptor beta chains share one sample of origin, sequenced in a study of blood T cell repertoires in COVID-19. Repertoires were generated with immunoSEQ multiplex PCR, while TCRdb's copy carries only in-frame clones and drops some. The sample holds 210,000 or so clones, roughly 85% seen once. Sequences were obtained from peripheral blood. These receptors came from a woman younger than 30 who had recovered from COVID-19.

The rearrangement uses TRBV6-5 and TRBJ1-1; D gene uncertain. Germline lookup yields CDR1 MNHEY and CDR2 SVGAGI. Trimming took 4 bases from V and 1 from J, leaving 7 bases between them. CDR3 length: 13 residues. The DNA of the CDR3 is TGTGCCAGCAGTTTACAGAGGAACACTGAAGCTTTCTTT. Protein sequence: CASSLQRNTEAFF.

CDR3 in amino acids: CASSHEVGASGNTIYF. DNA of the CDR3: TGTGCCAGTAGTCACGAGGTGGGGGCTTCGGGAAACACCATATATTTT. The chain is built from TRBV19 and TRBJ1-3; D is possibly TRBD1 (6 bases). This CDR3 has 16 amino acids. Deletions cut 5 bases from V and 4 bases from J, with 18 bases between. From germline, CDR1 is LNHDA and CDR2 SQIVND (reference sequence).

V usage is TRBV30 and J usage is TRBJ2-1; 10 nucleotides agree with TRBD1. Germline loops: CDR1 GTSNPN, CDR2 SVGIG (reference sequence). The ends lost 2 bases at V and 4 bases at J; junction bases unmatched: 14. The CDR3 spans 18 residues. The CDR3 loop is CAWSPAPGTGVGYNEQFF. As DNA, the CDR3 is TGTGCCTGGAGTCCCGCCCCCGGGACAGGGGTTGGGTACAATGAGCAGTTCTTC.

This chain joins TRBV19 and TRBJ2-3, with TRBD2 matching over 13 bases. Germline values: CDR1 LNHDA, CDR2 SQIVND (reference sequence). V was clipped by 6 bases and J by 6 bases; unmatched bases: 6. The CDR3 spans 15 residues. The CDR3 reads CASRAGGLAGDTQYF. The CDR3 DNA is TGTGCCAGTAGGGCTGGGGGACTAGCGGGGGATACGCAGTATTTT.

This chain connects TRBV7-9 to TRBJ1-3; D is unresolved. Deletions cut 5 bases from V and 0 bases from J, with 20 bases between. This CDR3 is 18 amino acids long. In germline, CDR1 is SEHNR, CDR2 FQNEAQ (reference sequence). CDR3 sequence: CASSGAGIRKLSGNTIYF. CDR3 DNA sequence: TGTGCCAGCAGCGGCGCCGGGATTCGAAAACTCTCTGGAAACACCATATATTTT. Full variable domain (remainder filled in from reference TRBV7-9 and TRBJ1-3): DTGVSQNPRHKITKRGQNVTFRCDPISEHNRLYWYRQTLGQGPEFLTYFQNEAQLEKSRLLSDRFSAERPKGSFSTLEIQRTEQGDSAMYLCASSGAGIRKLSGNTIYFGEGSWLTVV.

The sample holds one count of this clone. CDR3 amino acids: CASSFGAGGYTF. Here the CDR3 DNA reads TGTGCCAGCAGCTTTGGGGCGGGAGGCTACACCTTC. This rearrangement joins TRBV7-2 to TRBJ1-2; TRBD1 might be the D (5 bases). The germline gives CDR1 SGHTA, CDR2 FQGNSA. V shed 3 bases and J shed 8 bases, with 10 bases lying between them. The CDR3 contains 12 residues.

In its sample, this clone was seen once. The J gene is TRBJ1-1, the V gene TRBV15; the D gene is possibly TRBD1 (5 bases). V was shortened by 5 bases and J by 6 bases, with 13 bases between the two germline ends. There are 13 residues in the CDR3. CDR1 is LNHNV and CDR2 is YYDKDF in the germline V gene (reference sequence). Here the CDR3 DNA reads TGTGCCACCAGCGGATTCCGGGGGTCTGAAGCTTTCTTT. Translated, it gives CATSGFRGSEAFF.

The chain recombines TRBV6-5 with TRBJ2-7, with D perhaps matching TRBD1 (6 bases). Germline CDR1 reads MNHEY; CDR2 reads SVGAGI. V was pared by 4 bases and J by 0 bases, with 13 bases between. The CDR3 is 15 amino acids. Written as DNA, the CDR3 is TGTGCCAGCAGTTTTAACAGGGAACTCTCCTACGAGCAGTACTTC. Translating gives CASSFNRELSYEQYF.

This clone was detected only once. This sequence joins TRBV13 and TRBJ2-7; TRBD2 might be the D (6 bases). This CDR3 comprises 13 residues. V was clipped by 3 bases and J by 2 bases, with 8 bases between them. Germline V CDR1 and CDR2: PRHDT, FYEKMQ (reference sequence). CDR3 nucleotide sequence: TGTGCCAGCAGCTTGGGGGGTACCTACGAGCAGTACTTC. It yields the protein CASSLGGTYEQYF.

The CDR3 protein is CASSALAGGYQETQYF. In nucleotides, the CDR3 is TGTGCCAGCAGTGCACTAGCGGGAGGGTACCAAGAGACCCAGTACTTC. The genes are TRBV2 and TRBJ2-5; 13 bases agree with TRBD2. The CDR3 loop spans 16 amino acids. Looked up from germline, CDR1 is SNHLY and CDR2 is FYNNEI. Losses at the gene ends were 4 bases for V and 0 bases for J; bases not matched to a gene: 2.

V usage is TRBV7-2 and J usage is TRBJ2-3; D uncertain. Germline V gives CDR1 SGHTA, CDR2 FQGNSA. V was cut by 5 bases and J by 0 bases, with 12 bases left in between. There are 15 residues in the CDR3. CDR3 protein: CASSPQALSTDTQYF. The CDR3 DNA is TGTGCCAGCAGCCCCCAAGCTCTAAGCACAGATACGCAGTATTTT. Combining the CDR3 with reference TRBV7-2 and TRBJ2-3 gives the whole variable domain GAGVSQSPSNKVTEKGKDVELRCDPISGHTALYWYRQSLGQGLEFLIYFQGNSAPDKSGLPSDRFSAERTGGSVSTLTIQRTQQEDSAVYLCASSPQALSTDTQYFGPGTRLTVL.

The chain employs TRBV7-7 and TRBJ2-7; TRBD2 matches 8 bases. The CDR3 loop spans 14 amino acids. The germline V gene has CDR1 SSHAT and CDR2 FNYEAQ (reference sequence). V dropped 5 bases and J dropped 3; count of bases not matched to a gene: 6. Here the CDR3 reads CASSPAREGYEQYF. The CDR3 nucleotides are TGTGCCAGCAGCCCCGCCCGGGAGGGCTACGAGCAGTACTTC.

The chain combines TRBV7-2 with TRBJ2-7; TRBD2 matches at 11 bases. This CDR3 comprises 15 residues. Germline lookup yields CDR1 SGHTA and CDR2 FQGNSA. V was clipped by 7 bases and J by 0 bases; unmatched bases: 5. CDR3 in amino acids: CASNELAGVSYEQYF. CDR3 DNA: TGTGCCAGCAACGAACTAGCGGGAGTCTCCTACGAGCAGTACTTC.

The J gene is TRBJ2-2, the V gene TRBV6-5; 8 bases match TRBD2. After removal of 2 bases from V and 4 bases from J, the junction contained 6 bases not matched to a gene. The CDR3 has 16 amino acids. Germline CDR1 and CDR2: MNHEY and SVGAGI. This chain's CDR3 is CASSYGLAGITGELFF. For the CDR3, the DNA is TGTGCCAGCAGTTACGGGCTAGCGGGTATCACCGGGGAGCTGTTTTTT.

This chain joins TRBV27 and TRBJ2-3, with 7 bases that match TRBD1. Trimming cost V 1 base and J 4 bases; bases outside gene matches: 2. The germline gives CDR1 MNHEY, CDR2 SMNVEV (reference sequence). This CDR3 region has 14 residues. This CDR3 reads CASSLFQGADTQYF. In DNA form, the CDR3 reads TGTGCCAGCAGTTTATTCCAGGGGGCAGATACGCAGTATTTT.

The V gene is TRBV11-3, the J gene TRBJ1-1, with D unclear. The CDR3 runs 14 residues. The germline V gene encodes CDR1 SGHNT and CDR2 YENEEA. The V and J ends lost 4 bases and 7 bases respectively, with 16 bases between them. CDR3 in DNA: TGTGCCAGCAGCTCCCGGTCCCACCGCGGTGAAGCTTTCTTT. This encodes CASSSRSHRGEAFF. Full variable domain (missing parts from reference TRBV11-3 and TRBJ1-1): EAGVVQSPRYKIIEKKQPVAFWCNPISGHNTLYWYLQNLGQGPELLIRYENEEAVDDSQLPKDRFSAERLKGVDSTLKIQPAELGDSAVYLCASSSRSHRGEAFFGQGTRLTVV.

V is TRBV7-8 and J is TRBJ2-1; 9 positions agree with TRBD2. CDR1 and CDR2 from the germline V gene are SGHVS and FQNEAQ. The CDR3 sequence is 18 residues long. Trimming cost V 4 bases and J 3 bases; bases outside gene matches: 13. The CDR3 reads CASSWGRMGTSSYNEQFF. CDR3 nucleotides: TGTGCCAGCAGCTGGGGACGGATGGGGACTAGCAGCTACAATGAGCAGTTCTTC.

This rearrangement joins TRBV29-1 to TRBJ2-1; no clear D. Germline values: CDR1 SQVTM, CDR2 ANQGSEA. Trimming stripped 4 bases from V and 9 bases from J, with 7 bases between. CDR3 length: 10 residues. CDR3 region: CSVVAVEQFF. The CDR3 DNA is TGCAGCGTTGTAGCAGTTGAGCAGTTCTTC.

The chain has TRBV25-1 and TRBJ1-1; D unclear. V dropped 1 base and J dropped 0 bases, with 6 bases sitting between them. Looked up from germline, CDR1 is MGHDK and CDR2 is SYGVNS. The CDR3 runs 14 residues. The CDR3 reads CASSEFSVNTEAFF. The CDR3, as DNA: TGTGCCAGCAGTGAATTTTCAGTGAACACTGAAGCTTTCTTT.

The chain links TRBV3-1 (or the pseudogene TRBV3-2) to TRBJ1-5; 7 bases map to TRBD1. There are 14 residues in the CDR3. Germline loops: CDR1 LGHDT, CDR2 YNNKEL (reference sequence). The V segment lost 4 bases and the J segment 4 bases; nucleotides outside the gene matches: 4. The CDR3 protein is CASSLRQGNQPQHF. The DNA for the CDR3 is TGTGCCAGCAGCCTACGACAGGGTAATCAGCCCCAGCATTTT.

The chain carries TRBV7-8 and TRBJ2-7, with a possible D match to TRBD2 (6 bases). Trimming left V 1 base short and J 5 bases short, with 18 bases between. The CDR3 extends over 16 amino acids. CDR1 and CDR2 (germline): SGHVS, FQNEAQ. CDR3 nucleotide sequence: TGTGCCAGCAGCTTAGAATGGGCAGGGAGGCCTAACGAGCAGTACTTC. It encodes CASSLEWAGRPNEQYF.

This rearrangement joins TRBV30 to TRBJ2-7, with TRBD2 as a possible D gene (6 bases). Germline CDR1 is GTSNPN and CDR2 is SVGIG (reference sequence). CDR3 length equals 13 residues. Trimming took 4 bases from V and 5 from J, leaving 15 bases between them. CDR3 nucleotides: TGTGCCTGGAATCTCGGAGGAGGGAACGAGCAGTACTTC. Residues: CAWNLGGGNEQYF.

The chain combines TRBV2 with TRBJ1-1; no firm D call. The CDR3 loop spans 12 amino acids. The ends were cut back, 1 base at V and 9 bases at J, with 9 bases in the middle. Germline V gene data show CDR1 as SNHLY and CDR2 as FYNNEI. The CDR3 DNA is TGTGCCAGCAGTGAAGGGACTTTTAAAGCTTTCTTT. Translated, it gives CASSEGTFKAFF.

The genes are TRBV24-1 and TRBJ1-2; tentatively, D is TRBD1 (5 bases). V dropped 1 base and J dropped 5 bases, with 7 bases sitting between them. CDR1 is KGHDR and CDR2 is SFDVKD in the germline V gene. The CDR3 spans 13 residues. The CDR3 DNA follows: TGTGCCACCAGTGATTTTGGGGGGTATGGCTACACCTTC. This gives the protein CATSDFGGYGYTF.

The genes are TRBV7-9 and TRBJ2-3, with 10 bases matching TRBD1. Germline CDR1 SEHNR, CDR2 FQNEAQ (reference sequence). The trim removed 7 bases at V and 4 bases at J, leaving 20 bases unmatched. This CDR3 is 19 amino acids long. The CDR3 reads CASTVSAGTGDYVSDTQYF. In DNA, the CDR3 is TGTGCCAGCACCGTATCAGCCGGGACAGGGGATTATGTATCAGATACGCAGTATTTT.

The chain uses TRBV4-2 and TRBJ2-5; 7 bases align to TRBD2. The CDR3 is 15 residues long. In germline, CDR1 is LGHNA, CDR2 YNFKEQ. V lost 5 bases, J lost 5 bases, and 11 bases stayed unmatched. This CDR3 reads CASSKRAGVGETQYF. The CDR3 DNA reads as TGTGCCAGCAGCAAAAGGGCGGGAGTAGGGGAGACCCAGTACTTC.